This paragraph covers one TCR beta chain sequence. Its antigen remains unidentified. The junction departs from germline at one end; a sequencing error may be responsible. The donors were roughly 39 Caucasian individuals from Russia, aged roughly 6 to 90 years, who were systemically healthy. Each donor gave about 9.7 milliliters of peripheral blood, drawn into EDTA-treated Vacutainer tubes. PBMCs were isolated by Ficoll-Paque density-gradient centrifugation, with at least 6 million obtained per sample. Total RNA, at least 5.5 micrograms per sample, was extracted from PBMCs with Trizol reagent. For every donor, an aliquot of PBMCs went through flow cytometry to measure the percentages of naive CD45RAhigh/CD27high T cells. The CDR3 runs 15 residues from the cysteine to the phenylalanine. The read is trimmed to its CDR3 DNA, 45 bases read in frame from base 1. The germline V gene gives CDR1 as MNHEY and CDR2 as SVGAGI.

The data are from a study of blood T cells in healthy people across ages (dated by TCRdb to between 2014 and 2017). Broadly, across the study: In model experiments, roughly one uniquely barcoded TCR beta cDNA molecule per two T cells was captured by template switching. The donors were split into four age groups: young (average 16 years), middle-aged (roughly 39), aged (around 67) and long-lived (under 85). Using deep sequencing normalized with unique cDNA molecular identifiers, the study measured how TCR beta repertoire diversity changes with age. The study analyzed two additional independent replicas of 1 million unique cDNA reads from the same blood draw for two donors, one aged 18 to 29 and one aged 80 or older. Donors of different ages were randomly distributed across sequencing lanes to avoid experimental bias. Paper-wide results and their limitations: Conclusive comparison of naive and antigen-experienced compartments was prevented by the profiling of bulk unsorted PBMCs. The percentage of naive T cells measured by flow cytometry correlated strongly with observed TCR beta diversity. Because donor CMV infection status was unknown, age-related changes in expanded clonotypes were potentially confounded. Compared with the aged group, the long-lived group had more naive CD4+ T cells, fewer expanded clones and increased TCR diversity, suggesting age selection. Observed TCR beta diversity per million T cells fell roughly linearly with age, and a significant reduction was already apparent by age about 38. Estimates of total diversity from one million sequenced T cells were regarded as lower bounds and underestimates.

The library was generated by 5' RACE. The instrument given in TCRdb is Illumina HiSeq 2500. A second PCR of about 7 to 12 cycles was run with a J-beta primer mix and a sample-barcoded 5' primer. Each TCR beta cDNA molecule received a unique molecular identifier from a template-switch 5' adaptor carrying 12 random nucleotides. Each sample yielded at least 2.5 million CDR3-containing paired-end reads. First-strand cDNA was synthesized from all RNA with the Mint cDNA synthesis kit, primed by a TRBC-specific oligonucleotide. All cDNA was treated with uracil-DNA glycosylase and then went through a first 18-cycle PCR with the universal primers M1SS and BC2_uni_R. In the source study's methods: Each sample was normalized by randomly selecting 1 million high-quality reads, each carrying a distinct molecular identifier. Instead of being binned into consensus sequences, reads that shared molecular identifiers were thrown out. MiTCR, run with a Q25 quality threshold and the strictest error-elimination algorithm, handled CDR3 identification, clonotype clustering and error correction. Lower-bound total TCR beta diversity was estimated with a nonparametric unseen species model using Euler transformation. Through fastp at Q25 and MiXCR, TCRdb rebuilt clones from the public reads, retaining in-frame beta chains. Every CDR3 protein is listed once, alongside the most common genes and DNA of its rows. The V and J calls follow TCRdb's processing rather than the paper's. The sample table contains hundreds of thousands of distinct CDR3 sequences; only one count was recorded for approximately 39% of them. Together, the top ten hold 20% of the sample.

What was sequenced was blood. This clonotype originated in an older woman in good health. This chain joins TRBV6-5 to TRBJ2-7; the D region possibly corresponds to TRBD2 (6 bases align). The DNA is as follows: TGTACCAGCAGTCCCCGGGGGAGCGGCACTGACGAGCAGTACTTC. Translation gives CTSSPRGSGTDEQYF.